A selection of T cell receptor beta chains follows, all from one sample in a study of cytomegalovirus exposure and HLA in healthy donors. The protocol was immunoSEQ multiplex PCR, while the TCRdb copy is restricted to in-frame clones and leaves out a portion. In the table there are about 140,000 clones, about 94% of which are singletons. Material for sequencing was PBMCs. These receptors originate from a man in his late teens or twenties in good health and CMV-seropositive. Both conserved end residues are part of each CDR3. Each record gives: CDR3 protein, CDR3 DNA, D gene, J gene, V gene, clone size. A D gene is named only where the DNA matches it firmly. The size field is filled for only some rows; it gives once, few, many or a size class.

CASSLLGTLNSPLHF | TGCGCCAGCAGCTTACTCGGGACACTGAATTCACCCCTCCACTTT | NA | TRBJ1-6 | TRBV5-1 | NA
CASSYSGLAGGYEQYF | TGTGCCAGCAGTTACTCGGGACTAGCGGGAGGGTACGAGCAGTACTTC | TRBD2 | TRBJ2-7 | TRBV6-5 | NA
CASSLDDRASSGNTIYF | TGTGCCAGCAGCTTAGATGACAGGGCGAGCTCTGGAAACACCATATATTTT | TRBD1 | TRBJ1-3 | TRBV7-2 | once
CATSRDEFSYEQYF | TGTGCCACCAGCAGAGATGAGTTCTCCTACGAGCAGTACTTC | NA | TRBJ2-7 | TRBV15 | NA
CASSYDASGIGNEQFF | TGTGCCAGCAGTTACGACGCTAGCGGGATTGGCAATGAGCAGTTCTTC | TRBD2 | TRBJ2-1 | TRBV6-5 | NA
CASSSPSGRRNEQYF | TGTGCCAGTAGTTCGCCTAGCGGGAGGAGGAACGAGCAGTACTTC | TRBD2 | TRBJ2-7 | TRBV19 | NA
CASSPGINPWSEQYF | TGTGCCAGCAGCCCCGGGATAAACCCCTGGAGCGAGCAGTACTTC | NA | TRBJ2-7 | TRBV28 | NA
CASSYQDRVEAFF | TGTGCCAGCAGTTATCAAGATCGAGTTGAAGCTTTCTTT | NA | TRBJ1-1 | TRBV28 | NA
CASSSRVRTTTDTQYF | TGTGCCAGCAGTTCGAGGGTTAGGACCACCACAGATACGCAGTATTTT | NA | TRBJ2-3 | TRBV27 | NA
CASSVASRGRARDEQFF | TGTGCCAGCAGCGTAGCAAGCCGCGGGAGGGCCAGGGATGAGCAGTTCTTC | TRBD2 | TRBJ2-1 | TRBV9 | NA
CASRRGLAGGLLDNEQFF | TGCGCCAGCAGGCGGGGACTAGCGGGAGGTCTTCTAGACAATGAGCAGTTCTTC | TRBD2 | TRBJ2-1 | TRBV5-1 | NA
CASSPTGGASEQYF | TGTGCCAGCAGTCCGACAGGGGGCGCATCCGAGCAGTACTTC | TRBD1 | TRBJ2-7 | TRBV27 | NA
CASSRTGYEQYF | TGTGCCAGCAGCCGCACAGGGTACGAGCAGTACTTC | NA | TRBJ2-7 | TRBV7-2 | once
CASSPLRTDTQYF | TGTGCCAGCAGCCCCCTCCGCACAGATACGCAGTATTTT | NA | TRBJ2-3 | TRBV7-9 | NA
CASSRRTSGRAGETQYF | TGCGCCAGCAGCCGTCGGACTAGCGGGAGGGCGGGAGAGACCCAGTACTTC | TRBD2 | TRBJ2-5 | TRBV4-1 | NA
CASSIAGMGGQYNEQFF | TGTGCCAGCAGCATAGCGGGGATGGGCGGGCAATACAATGAGCAGTTCTTC | TRBD2 | TRBJ2-1 | TRBV28 | NA
CASSEAGDRGQGSPLHF | TGTGCCAGCAGTGAAGCCGGGGACAGGGGGCAAGGGTCACCCCTCCACTTT | TRBD1 | TRBJ1-6 | TRBV6-1 | NA
CASSRHNEQFF | TGTGCCAGCAGTCGTCACAATGAGCAGTTCTTC | NA | TRBJ2-1 | TRBV28 | NA
CASSGLAGAYEQYF | TGCGCCAGCAGCGGACTAGCGGGAGCCTACGAGCAGTACTTC | TRBD2 | TRBJ2-7 | TRBV5-1 | NA
CASSVSGGLETQYF | TGTGCCAGCAGCGTATCGGGGGGCTTGGAGACCCAGTACTTC | NA | TRBJ2-5 | TRBV9 | NA
CASSLKAGGYNEQFF | TGTGCCAGCAGTTTAAAAGCGGGAGGGTACAATGAGCAGTTCTTC | TRBD2 | TRBJ2-1 | TRBV27 | NA
CASRSGLVADTQYF | TGTGCCAGCAGGTCCGGACTAGTTGCAGATACGCAGTATTTT | TRBD2 | TRBJ2-3 | TRBV6-1 | NA
CASSVGGPNTEAFF | TGTGCCAGCAGCGTAGGGGGGCCAAACACTGAAGCTTTCTTT | NA | TRBJ1-1 | TRBV9 | NA
CASGAGLQETQYF | TGTGCCAGCGGGGCCGGTCTACAAGAGACCCAGTACTTC | NA | TRBJ2-5 | TRBV2 | NA
CASSHHGTTGELFF | TGCGCCAGCAGCCACCACGGGACAACCGGGGAGCTGTTTTTT | NA | TRBJ2-2 | TRBV4-1 | once
CASSPLSVRELFF | TGCGCCAGCAGCCCATTGAGTGTCCGGGAGCTGTTTTTT | NA | TRBJ2-2 | TRBV5-1 | once
CASLREGRDNEQFF | TGCGCCAGCCTGCGGGAGGGGAGGGACAATGAGCAGTTCTTC | TRBD2 | TRBJ2-1 | TRBV5-1 | NA
CASSQGARTTEAFF | TGTGCCAGCAGCCAGGGGGCGCGGACAACTGAAGCTTTCTTT | TRBD1 | TRBJ1-1 | TRBV28 | NA
CSVRTSGSGDEQFF | TGCAGCGTACGGACTAGCGGGAGTGGGGATGAGCAGTTCTTC | TRBD2 | TRBJ2-1 | TRBV29-1 | NA
CASPKSGSPGAGGPGNEQFF | TGTGCCAGTCCTAAGTCCGGGAGCCCCGGGGCGGGAGGGCCAGGCAATGAGCAGTTCTTC | TRBD2 | TRBJ2-1 | TRBV28 | NA
CASIPDRGQIGYTF | TGTGCCAGCATCCCGGACAGGGGGCAAATTGGCTACACCTTC | TRBD1 | TRBJ1-2 | TRBV2 | NA
CASQREGRDTQYF | TGCGCCAGTCAGCGGGAGGGCCGAGATACGCAGTATTTT | TRBD2 | TRBJ2-3 | TRBV5-1 | once
CASSPQTGVPYEQYF | TGTGCCAGCAGCCCGCAGACAGGGGTACCCTACGAGCAGTACTTC | TRBD1 | TRBJ2-7 | TRBV7-9 | NA
CASSLAGQGSYEQYF | TGCGCCAGCAGCTTGGCGGGACAGGGGAGCTACGAGCAGTACTTC | TRBD1 | TRBJ2-7 | TRBV5-1 | NA
CASSPGQGNQPQHF | TGTGCCAGCTCTCCCGGACAGGGGAATCAGCCCCAGCATTTT | TRBD1 | TRBJ1-5 | TRBV18 | NA
CASSTGLAGSYNEQFF | TGTGCCAGCAGCACCGGACTAGCGGGCTCCTACAATGAGCAGTTCTTC | TRBD2 | TRBJ2-1 | TRBV11-3 | NA
CATSREPVGTDTQYF | TGTGCCACCAGCAGAGAACCGGTCGGCACAGATACGCAGTATTTT | NA | TRBJ2-3 | TRBV15 | NA